This is a list of T cell receptor beta chains from one sample in a study of regulatory T cells in long-lasting Graves disease. A single record per CDR3 protein comes from TCRdb applying MiXCR to the multiplex PCR reads. This table has about 660,000 distinct CDR3 sequences, 25% to 30% appearing once. Specimen: peripheral blood mononuclear cells (PBMCs), collected when the disease was refractory, from a patient treated with antithyroid drugs. The receptors stem from a female donor with Graves disease. Each CDR3 is given with its conserved first and last residue. D genes are given only for firm matches. For some rows the clone size is stated as once, few or many, or as a class when expanded; others skip it.

D gene: TRBD1; V gene: TRBV18; clone size: few; CDR3 length: 16; J gene: TRBJ1-5; CDR3 DNA: TGTGCCAGCTCACCAAGGGACAGGCTGGAGAATCAGCCCCAGCATTTT; CDR3 protein: CASSPRDRLENQPQHF
D gene: -; V gene: TRBV27; clone size: few; CDR3 length: 15; J gene: TRBJ1-6; CDR3 DNA: TGTGCCAGCAGTCCCTGGACTAACTATAATTCACCCCTCCACTTT; CDR3 protein: CASSPWTNYNSPLHF
D gene: TRBD1; V gene: TRBV11-2; clone size: many; CDR3 length: 18; J gene: TRBJ1-6; CDR3 DNA: TGTGCCAGGGACGGATGCGACCTCCGGGACAGGAGGTACTCACCCCTCCACTTT; CDR3 protein: CARDGCDLRDRRYSPLHF
D gene: -; V gene: TRBV28; clone size: many; CDR3 length: 15; J gene: TRBJ1-5; CDR3 DNA: TGTGCCAGCAGTTGGGGGGCGATGAGCAATCAGCCCCAGCATTTT; CDR3 protein: CASSWGAMSNQPQHF
D gene: TRBD2; V gene: TRBV14; clone size: -; CDR3 length: 15; J gene: TRBJ2-7; CDR3 DNA: TGTGCCAGCAGCCAAGTCGGACTAGCGGGATTGGAGCAGTACTTC; CDR3 protein: CASSQVGLAGLEQYF
D gene: -; V gene: TRBV15; clone size: -; CDR3 length: 13; J gene: TRBJ1-6; CDR3 DNA: TGTGCCACCAGCAGCGGAGGAAATTCACCCCTCCACTTT; CDR3 protein: CATSSGGNSPLHF
D gene: -; V gene: TRBV5-4; clone size: -; CDR3 length: 14; J gene: TRBJ2-2; CDR3 DNA: TGTGCCAGCAGCGTCCGACAGTCCACCGGGGAGCTGTTTTTT; CDR3 protein: CASSVRQSTGELFF
D gene: TRBD1; V gene: TRBV20-1; clone size: -; CDR3 length: 15; J gene: TRBJ1-2; CDR3 DNA: TGCAGTGCTCATATCACAGGGGGCGCCGGCTATGGCTACACCTTC; CDR3 protein: CSAHITGGAGYGYTF
D gene: -; V gene: TRBV6-1; clone size: -; CDR3 length: 18; J gene: TRBJ1-4; CDR3 DNA: TGTGCCAGCAGTGCGGGGATACAGCTTCTTTCAACTAATGAAAAACTGTTTTTT; CDR3 protein: CASSAGIQLLSTNEKLFF
D gene: TRBD1; V gene: TRBV14; clone size: few; CDR3 length: 15; J gene: TRBJ1-2; CDR3 DNA: TGTGCCAGCAGCCACCAGGGACAGGGTCGGTATGGCTACACCTTC; CDR3 protein: CASSHQGQGRYGYTF
D gene: TRBD1; V gene: TRBV29-1; clone size: -; CDR3 length: 15; J gene: TRBJ1-5; CDR3 DNA: TGCAGCGCCGAAGGGACAGGGGTGGGGAATCAGCCCCAGCATTTT; CDR3 protein: CSAEGTGVGNQPQHF
D gene: TRBD1; V gene: TRBV28; clone size: -; CDR3 length: 14; J gene: TRBJ1-1; CDR3 DNA: TGTGCCAGCAGTTTTGGGGGACAGACCACTGAAGCTTTCTTT; CDR3 protein: CASSFGGQTTEAFF
D gene: -; V gene: TRBV9; clone size: -; CDR3 length: 15; J gene: TRBJ2-6; CDR3 DNA: TGTGCCAGCAGCGTTTCAGCGCCCGGGGCCAACGTCCTGACTTTC; CDR3 protein: CASSVSAPGANVLTF
D gene: TRBD1; V gene: TRBV28; clone size: few; CDR3 length: 17; J gene: TRBJ1-4; CDR3 DNA: TGTGCCAGCAGCCAAATCCCCGGGACAGAAGAGTATGAAAAACTGTTTTTT; CDR3 protein: CASSQIPGTEEYEKLFF
D gene: TRBD1; V gene: TRBV11-1; clone size: few; CDR3 length: 14; J gene: TRBJ2-7; CDR3 DNA: TGTGCCAGCAGCATGGGGGACAGGGTTTACGAGCAGTACTTC; CDR3 protein: CASSMGDRVYEQYF
D gene: TRBD1; V gene: TRBV7-9; clone size: -; CDR3 length: 15; J gene: TRBJ2-7; CDR3 DNA: TGTGCCAGCAGCTACTATCAGGGGGCTGAGCACGAGCAGTACTTC; CDR3 protein: CASSYYQGAEHEQYF
D gene: -; V gene: TRBV5-1; clone size: -; CDR3 length: 16; J gene: TRBJ2-2; CDR3 DNA: TGCGCCAGCAGCTCTTCTTGGCGGGAAGACACCGGGGAGCTGTTTTTT; CDR3 protein: CASSSSWREDTGELFF
D gene: -; V gene: TRBV6-2/TRBV6-3; clone size: -; CDR3 length: 13; J gene: TRBJ1-1; CDR3 DNA: TGTGCCAGCAGTTACTCTCGTCTGGACCCTTATTTCTTT; CDR3 protein: CASSYSRLDPYFF
D gene: TRBD2; V gene: TRBV27; clone size: -; CDR3 length: 20; J gene: TRBJ2-2; CDR3 DNA: TGTGCCAGCAGTGACCCACAGGGGTCGGGACTAGCGGGAGAAGCCGGGGAGCTGTTTTTT; CDR3 protein: CASSDPQGSGLAGEAGELFF
D gene: -; V gene: TRBV5-4; clone size: -; CDR3 length: 13; J gene: TRBJ2-2; CDR3 DNA: TGTGCCAGCAGGAGGGGAGCGGACGGGGAGCTGTTTTTT; CDR3 protein: CASRRGADGELFF
D gene: TRBD1; V gene: TRBV20-1; clone size: -; CDR3 length: 16; J gene: TRBJ1-4; CDR3 DNA: TGCAGTGCTCCTATACTCCTAGGACAGGGAGGCGAAAAACTGTTTTTT; CDR3 protein: CSAPILLGQGGEKLFF
D gene: TRBD2; V gene: TRBV7-7; clone size: -; CDR3 length: 15; J gene: TRBJ2-5; CDR3 DNA: TGTGCCAGCAGCTTAATGGCTAGCGGAGAAGAGACCCAGTACTTC; CDR3 protein: CASSLMASGEETQYF
D gene: -; V gene: TRBV20-1; clone size: few; CDR3 length: 11; J gene: TRBJ2-7; CDR3 DNA: TGCAGTGCTATTGATGCCTACGAGCAGTACTTC; CDR3 protein: CSAIDAYEQYF
D gene: -; V gene: TRBV28; clone size: many; CDR3 length: 19; J gene: TRBJ1-1; CDR3 DNA: TGTGCCAGCACCTCGACCGACTGGAACCGTGGGGACTTCGGCACTGAAGCTTTCTTT; CDR3 protein: CASTSTDWNRGDFGTEAFF
D gene: -; V gene: TRBV6-1; clone size: few; CDR3 length: 16; J gene: TRBJ1-5; CDR3 DNA: TGTGCCAGCAGTAACCTTACACAGGATAGCAATCAGCCCCAGCATTTT; CDR3 protein: CASSNLTQDSNQPQHF
D gene: -; V gene: TRBV20-1; clone size: few; CDR3 length: 10; J gene: TRBJ2-5; CDR3 DNA: TGCAGTGCTAGTGGGCAGACCCAGTACTTC; CDR3 protein: CSASGQTQYF
D gene: -; V gene: TRBV11-2; clone size: many; CDR3 length: 12; J gene: TRBJ1-1; CDR3 DNA: TGTGCCAGCAGCCAGAAGGGGGCTGAAGCTTTCTTT; CDR3 protein: CASSQKGAEAFF
D gene: -; V gene: TRBV15; clone size: few; CDR3 length: 16; J gene: TRBJ1-1; CDR3 DNA: TGTGCCACCAGCAGACGACCTTTTTCTCGGAACACTGAAGCTTTCTTT; CDR3 protein: CATSRRPFSRNTEAFF
D gene: -; V gene: TRBV11-2; clone size: once; CDR3 length: 14; J gene: TRBJ2-3; CDR3 DNA: TGTGCCAGCAGCTTAGACCTTCAGGCGAGGACGCAGTATTTT; CDR3 protein: CASSLDLQARTQYF
D gene: -; V gene: TRBV30; clone size: -; CDR3 length: 13; J gene: TRBJ2-5; CDR3 DNA: TGTGCCTGGAGTGTCCGGCAACGAGAGACCCAGTACTTC; CDR3 protein: CAWSVRQRETQYF
D gene: -; V gene: TRBV19; clone size: -; CDR3 length: 14; J gene: TRBJ1-1; CDR3 DNA: TGTGCCAGTAGTATCAGCCAGGGGAACACTGAAGCTTTCTTT; CDR3 protein: CASSISQGNTEAFF
D gene: TRBD2; V gene: TRBV6-5; clone size: -; CDR3 length: 16; J gene: TRBJ2-7; CDR3 DNA: TGTGCCAGCAGTTACTCGTTCACTAGCGGGAGTTACGAGCAGTACTTC; CDR3 protein: CASSYSFTSGSYEQYF
D gene: -; V gene: TRBV29-1; clone size: -; CDR3 length: 14; J gene: TRBJ2-2; CDR3 DNA: TGCAGCGTTGGAGGGCAGGGGAGGTCCGGGGAGCTGTTTTTT; CDR3 protein: CSVGGQGRSGELFF
D gene: TRBD2; V gene: TRBV6-1; clone size: -; CDR3 length: 15; J gene: TRBJ2-2; CDR3 DNA: TGTGCCAGCCAACTAGCGGAATCTTACACCGGGGAGCTGTTTTTT; CDR3 protein: CASQLAESYTGELFF
D gene: TRBD2; V gene: TRBV2; clone size: many; CDR3 length: 16; J gene: TRBJ2-7; CDR3 DNA: TGTGCCAGCACCTCCCGGACTAGCGGGAGCTCCTACGAGCAGTACTTC; CDR3 protein: CASTSRTSGSSYEQYF
D gene: TRBD2; V gene: TRBV20-1; clone size: -; CDR3 length: 12; J gene: TRBJ2-5; CDR3 DNA: TGCAGTGCGCCGGGACTAGGAGAGACCCAGTACTTC; CDR3 protein: CSAPGLGETQYF
D gene: -; V gene: TRBV2; clone size: many; CDR3 length: 17; J gene: TRBJ2-7; CDR3 DNA: TGTGCCAGCAGTGGGGAGGACAGACGTCCGAGGGCCTACGAGCAGTACTTC; CDR3 protein: CASSGEDRRPRAYEQYF
D gene: TRBD1; V gene: TRBV10-3; clone size: -; CDR3 length: 13; J gene: TRBJ1-1; CDR3 DNA: TGTGCCATCAGCCCGGACAGGGTATCTGAAGCTTTCTTT; CDR3 protein: CAISPDRVSEAFF
D gene: -; V gene: TRBV12-3/TRBV12-4; clone size: many; CDR3 length: 13; J gene: TRBJ2-7; CDR3 DNA: TGTGCCAGCAGTTCACTAACGCTCTACGAGCAGTACTTC; CDR3 protein: CASSSLTLYEQYF
D gene: -; V gene: TRBV28; clone size: few; CDR3 length: 14; J gene: TRBJ2-7; CDR3 DNA: TGTGCCAGCAGTTACGACCCAACCCGGGACGAGCAGTACTTC; CDR3 protein: CASSYDPTRDEQYF
D gene: TRBD1; V gene: TRBV28; clone size: -; CDR3 length: 16; J gene: TRBJ2-5; CDR3 DNA: TGTGCCAGCAGTGAATGGGAAGGGGCCAGGGGGGAGACCCAGTACTTC; CDR3 protein: CASSEWEGARGETQYF
D gene: TRBD2; V gene: TRBV20-1; clone size: few; CDR3 length: 14; J gene: TRBJ2-7; CDR3 DNA: TGCAGTGCTAGAATGGGCGGGAGTGGCCACGAGCAGTACTTC; CDR3 protein: CSARMGGSGHEQYF
D gene: TRBD2; V gene: TRBV30; clone size: -; CDR3 length: 15; J gene: TRBJ2-7; CDR3 DNA: TGTGCCTGGATACCGGGACTAGCGGGAGCCTACGAGCAGTACTTC; CDR3 protein: CAWIPGLAGAYEQYF
D gene: TRBD1; V gene: TRBV28; clone size: few; CDR3 length: 14; J gene: TRBJ1-5; CDR3 DNA: TGTGCCAGCACCTCTCGACAGGGTACAAAGCCCCAGCATTTT; CDR3 protein: CASTSRQGTKPQHF
D gene: TRBD1; V gene: TRBV7-9; clone size: -; CDR3 length: 15; J gene: TRBJ1-3; CDR3 DNA: TGTGCCAGCAGCCTACAGACAGGGGGCTCGAACACCATATATTTT; CDR3 protein: CASSLQTGGSNTIYF
D gene: -; V gene: TRBV29-1; clone size: -; CDR3 length: 13; J gene: TRBJ2-3; CDR3 DNA: TGCAGCGTTCCGGGATCTAGCACAGATACGCAGTATTTT; CDR3 protein: CSVPGSSTDTQYF